This T cell receptor beta chain was recovered during a study of T cell responses to AZD1222 COVID-19 vaccine. The CDR3 spans 14 residues. V was trimmed by 3 bases and J by 0 bases, leaving 8 bases between them. From germline, CDR1 is SGHRS and CDR2 YFSETQ. On this clone itself: Antigen unknown.

Broader study findings: Mostly white British, mostly female donors; authors suggested clonal diversity may be underestimated. Among those given AZD1222, only 6 or 7 were seropositive at baseline.

Produced via immunoSEQ multiplex PCR; TCRdb's table is partial and in-frame only. The sample contains about 150,000 clones, about nine tenths of which appear only once. The source material was peripheral blood, sampled on day 0 of MenACWY control vaccination. The rearrangement uses TRBV5-1 and TRBJ2-3, with D possibly matching TRBD1 (6 bases). The TCR was taken from an adult in good health. In DNA form, the CDR3 reads TGCGCCAGCAGCTCGGGACAAAGCACAGATACGCAGTATTTT. Protein: CASSSGQSTDTQYF.